A single sample gave rise to the 25 T cell receptor beta chains below, sequenced in a study of blood T cell repertoires in COVID-19. Assay used: immunoSEQ multiplex PCR; TCRdb lists only in-frame clones, some missing. Found here are around 620,000 clones, about 87% of them singletons; the top ten hold approximately 0.3%. Sequenced sample: peripheral blood. These receptor sequences come from a woman aged 18-29 years with acute or convalescent COVID-19.

J is TRBJ2-7 and V is TRBV30; weak D call: TRBD1 (6 bases). This CDR3 has 13 amino acids. The germline gives CDR1 GTSNPN, CDR2 SVGIG (reference sequence). The germline V and J ends were trimmed by 5 bases and 6 bases, with 17 bases remaining between them. CDR3 in DNA: TGTGCCTGGGAGACAGGAATTGGTAGCGAGCAGTACTTC. It encodes CAWETGIGSEQYF.

This chain uses TRBV2 with TRBJ1-3; no reliable D call. The CDR3 is 13 amino acids. Germline CDR1 reads SNHLY; CDR2 reads FYNNEI. V was trimmed by 9 bases and J by 0 bases, leaving 9 bases between them. The DNA for the CDR3 is TGTGCCAGGGGAGTCCCCTCTGGAAACACCATATATTTT. Translated: CARGVPSGNTIYF.

V gene TRBV11-2 combines with J gene TRBJ1-2, with 8 bases matching TRBD1. Per the germline V gene, CDR1 is SGHAT and CDR2 is FQNNGV. CDR3 length: 12 amino acids. The J segment lost 6 bases and the V segment lost 5 bases, leaving 2 bases of the junction unmatched. In nucleotides, the CDR3 is TGTGCCAGCAGCCCAGGGGGCCATGGCTACACCTTC. Translated, it gives CASSPGGHGYTF. Full variable domain (remainder filled in from reference TRBV11-2 and TRBJ1-2): EAGVAQSPRYKIIEKRQSVAFWCNPISGHATLYWYQQILGQGPKLLIQFQNNGVVDDSQLPKDRFSAERLKGVDSTLKIQPAKLEDSAVYLCASSPGGHGYTFGSGTRLTVV.

The chain employs TRBV7-2 and TRBJ1-6; 9 bases map to TRBD1. CDR1 and CDR2 from the germline V gene are SGHTA and FQGNSA. This CDR3 region has 15 residues. The junction had 3 bases not matched to a gene; V was cut back by 2 bases and J by 7 bases. As DNA, the CDR3 is TGTGCCAGCAGCTTATATGGACAGGGGAATTCACCCCTCCACTTT. Encoded protein: CASSLYGQGNSPLHF.

This CDR3 is CASSSLERATEAFF. In nucleotides, the CDR3 is TGTGCCAGCAGCTCCCTGGAGAGGGCTACTGAAGCTTTCTTT. The J gene is TRBJ1-1, the V gene TRBV7-2; D is unresolved. The CDR3 totals 14 residues. Germline lookup yields CDR1 SGHTA and CDR2 FQGNSA. V was pared by 4 bases and J by 5 bases, with 14 bases between. Variable domain in full (rest from reference TRBV7-2 and TRBJ1-1): GAGVSQSPSNKVTEKGKDVELRCDPISGHTALYWYRQSLGQGLEFLIYFQGNSAPDKSGLPSDRFSAERTGGSVSTLTIQRTQQEDSAVYLCASSSLERATEAFFGQGTRLTVV.

This clone was counted once. The chain carries TRBV5-1 and TRBJ2-7, with D possibly TRBD1 on 6 matching bases. There are 14 residues in the CDR3. Trimming removed 4 bases from V and 2 bases from J, with 13 bases in between. Germline-derived CDR1 and CDR2 are SGHRS and YFSETQ. In DNA form, the CDR3 reads TGCGCCAGCAGCATACAGGGTCCGACCTACGAGCAGTACTTC. It codes for CASSIQGPTYEQYF. Looking up the rest from reference TRBV5-1 and TRBJ2-7 gives the full variable domain: KAGVTQTPRYLIKTRGQQVTLSCSPISGHRSVSWYQQTPGQGLQFLFEYFSETQRNKGNFPGRFSGRQFSNSRSEMNVSTLELGDSALYLCASSIQGPTYEQYFGPGTRLTVT.

The V call is TRBV6-6, the J call TRBJ2-7, with unresolved D. The CDR3 covers 16 residues. V was pared by 4 bases and J by 0 bases, with 16 bases between. Germline V gene lookup returns CDR1 MNHNY and CDR2 SVGAGI (reference sequence). CDR3 loop: CASSSSRFPGSYEQYF. CDR3 DNA sequence: TGTGCCAGCAGTTCGTCCCGGTTTCCGGGCTCCTACGAGCAGTACTTC.

The chain recombines TRBV7-9 with TRBJ1-1; D unresolved. This CDR3 region has 11 residues. Germline values: CDR1 SEHNR, CDR2 FQNEAQ (reference sequence). V lost 7 bases and J 7 bases, leaving 10 bases between the germline ends. CDR3 region: CASTASGEAFF. The DNA for the CDR3 is TGTGCCAGCACTGCGAGCGGTGAAGCTTTCTTT.

The CDR3 region is CALKQGPEQFF. As DNA, the CDR3 is TGCGCACTCAAACAGGGGCCTGAGCAGTTCTTC. The chain links TRBV20-1 to TRBJ2-1; 7 nucleotides align to TRBD1. CDR3 length equals 11 residues. Germline CDR1 is DFQATT and CDR2 is SNEGSKA (reference sequence).

V and J are TRBV13 and TRBJ2-5, with TRBD2 identical over 12 bases. There are 15 residues in the CDR3. CDR1 is PRHDT, CDR2 FYEKMQ, per germline (reference sequence). Trimming at V came to 5 bases and at J to 5 bases, leaving 6 bases not matched to a gene. CDR3 DNA sequence: TGTGCCAGCAGCCTAAGGACTAGCGGGGCGGAGACCCAGTACTTC. It encodes CASSLRTSGAETQYF.

The genes are TRBV18 and TRBJ1-2; D is undetermined. The CDR3 is 15 residues long. Germline CDR1 is KGHSH and CDR2 is LQKENI. The germline V and J ends were trimmed by 1 base and 3 bases, with 12 bases remaining between them. CDR3 protein: CASSPQNGEYYGYTF. In DNA form, the CDR3 reads TGTGCCAGCTCACCACAAAACGGGGAATACTATGGCTACACCTTC. Using reference TRBV18 and TRBJ1-2 for the parts outside the CDR3, the full variable domain is NAGVMQNPRHLVRRRGQEARLRCSPMKGHSHVYWYRQLPEEGLKFMVYLQKENIIDESGMPKERFSAEFPKEGPSILRIQQVVRGDSAAYFCASSPQNGEYYGYTFGSGTRLTVV.

The chain joins TRBV12-5 to TRBJ1-6; D gene uncertain. The germline gives CDR1 LGHNT, CDR2 FRNRAP. V was trimmed by 2 bases and J by 7 bases, leaving 18 bases between them. The CDR3 covers 17 residues. In DNA form, the CDR3 reads TGTGCTAGTGGTTTGCGCGCCTCGGGAGGGAGGAATTCACCCCTCCACTTT. Its translation: CASGLRASGGRNSPLHF.

The DNA of the CDR3 is TGTGCCAGCAGCGCGGGACAGGGAGGATGGCAAGAGACCCAGTACTTC. Amino acid sequence: CASSAGQGGWQETQYF. V gene TRBV9 combines with J gene TRBJ2-5, with 9 positions matching TRBD1. The CDR3 totals 16 residues. The germline V gene encodes CDR1 SGDLS and CDR2 YYNGEE. Trimming removed 3 bases from V and 2 bases from J; junction bases left unmatched: 8.

The chain uses TRBV24-1 and TRBJ2-7; 7 bases align to TRBD2. V was clipped by 4 bases and J by 3 bases; unmatched bases: 5. This CDR3 region has 14 residues. In germline, CDR1 is KGHDR, CDR2 SFDVKD. CDR3 region: CATSESGGDYEQYF. The CDR3 DNA reads as TGTGCCACCAGTGAATCTGGGGGGGACTACGAGCAGTACTTC.

The gene calls are TRBV2 and TRBJ2-5, with D unclear. The CDR3 has 11 amino acids. CDR1 is SNHLY, CDR2 FYNNEI, per germline. V lost 4 bases, J lost 4 bases, and 4 bases lay in between. The CDR3 DNA sequence: TGTGCCAGCAGTGTCGGAGAGACCCAGTACTTC. This sequence encodes CASSVGETQYF.

The rearrangement links TRBV24-1 to TRBJ1-5, with TRBD1 identical over 7 bases. Germline CDR1 reads KGHDR; CDR2 reads SFDVKD. The CDR3 has 15 amino acids. V trimming: 7 bases; J trimming: 4 bases; junction bases outside the gene matches: 9. The CDR3 DNA reads TGTGCCACCAGCCCTTCGGACAGGCTAAATCAGCCCCAGCATTTT. It is translated as CATSPSDRLNQPQHF.

In this sample, this clone turned up a few times. The chain uses TRBV25-1 and TRBJ1-3, with a tentative D call TRBD1 (6 bases). Between the trimmed V and J ends, which lost 6 bases and 3 bases, there was a span of 21 bases. Germline V lookup: CDR1 MGHDK, CDR2 SYGVNS. The CDR3 sequence is 17 residues long. CDR3 region: CASSPRPGRGVGNTIYF. CDR3 sequence (DNA): TGTGCCAGCAGCCCCCGCCCAGGCAGGGGTGTTGGAAACACCATATATTTT.

The J gene is TRBJ2-3, the V gene TRBV7-9, with 7 bases aligning to TRBD1. The germline V gene has CDR1 SEHNR and CDR2 FQNEAQ (reference sequence). J was trimmed by 3 bases and V by 5 bases; bases with no gene match: 14. This CDR3 has 17 amino acids. The CDR3 nucleotides are TGTGCCAGCAGCCCGTCCTTATGGGACAGAAGGACAGATACGCAGTATTTT. It translates to CASSPSLWDRRTDTQYF.

In its sample, this clone was seen once. The chain combines TRBV4-1 with TRBJ2-3, with 8 bases aligning to TRBD1. The trim removed 2 bases at V and 4 bases at J, leaving 14 bases unmatched. This CDR3 is 18 amino acids long. CDR1 and CDR2 from the germline V gene are MGHRA and YSYEKL. The CDR3 protein is CASSQRRERTGRSDTQYF. DNA of the CDR3: TGCGCCAGCAGCCAACGGAGGGAAAGGACAGGGCGGTCAGATACGCAGTATTTT.

The chain joins TRBV11-2 to TRBJ2-7; D perhaps matches TRBD2 (7 bases). The CDR3 spans 15 residues. V lost 5 bases, J lost 0 bases, and 14 bases lay in between. Germline CDR1 and CDR2: SGHAT and FQNNGV. The chain's CDR3 is CASSVGGGGSYEQYF. CDR3 in DNA: TGTGCCAGCAGCGTGGGGGGCGGGGGCTCCTACGAGCAGTACTTC.

The chain employs TRBV30 and TRBJ1-1; possibly TRBD1 for D (6 bases). V dropped 5 bases and J dropped 8 bases, with 21 bases sitting between them. Germline V gene lookup returns CDR1 GTSNPN and CDR2 SVGIG (reference sequence). The CDR3 runs to 14 residues. The CDR3 DNA reads TGTGCCTGGCGGGGGGACAAAGTGAATAGGGAAGCTTTCTTT. It translates to CAWRGDKVNREAFF.

This sequence joins TRBV10-2 and TRBJ2-7; TRBD1 agrees at 9 bases. There are 14 residues in the CDR3. Germline lookup yields CDR1 WSHSY and CDR2 SAAADI. With 2 bases clipped from V and 4 bases from J, the junction kept 3 bases outside the gene matches. The DNA for the CDR3 is TGCGCCAGCAGTGAGACAGGGGGCGAATACGAGCAGTACTTC. As protein: CASSETGGEYEQYF.

A single count supports this clone. The chain couples TRBV5-5 to TRBJ1-1, with TRBD1 matching 7 bases. Germline-derived CDR1 and CDR2 are SGHKS and YYEKEE (reference sequence). The CDR3 spans 13 residues. The J segment lost 4 bases and the V segment lost 7 bases, leaving 7 bases of the junction unmatched. The CDR3 region has the DNA TGTGCCAGCTGGGGCAGGGGGTTCACTGAAGCTTTCTTT. It specifies CASWGRGFTEAFF.

The CDR3 nucleotides read TGTGCCAGCAGCACCATGGGCAAGGGTGGAGGTGAGCAGTTCTTC. Amino acids: CASSTMGKGGGEQFF. The chain has TRBV5-4 and TRBJ2-1, with D tentatively TRBD2 (5 bases). V lost 4 bases, J lost 9 bases, and 20 bases lay in between. This CDR3 region has 15 residues. In germline, CDR1 is SGHNT, CDR2 YYREEE (reference sequence).

This sequence joins TRBV4-2 and TRBJ2-3; D unresolved. CDR3 length: 15 residues. V gave up 0 bases and J gave up 2 bases, with 9 bases separating them. Germline V CDR1 and CDR2: LGHNA, YNFKEQ. The CDR3: CASSQDPRYTDTQYF. The CDR3 coding sequence is TGTGCCAGCAGCCAAGATCCGCGCTACACAGATACGCAGTATTTT.